A selection of T cell receptor beta chains follows, all from one sample in a study of T cells in Graves' hyperthyroidism and ophthalmopathy. Each CDR3 protein gets one entry after TCRdb re-called the multiplex PCR reads with MiXCR. Of about 690,000 distinct CDR3 sequences detected, 15% to 20% appear once; the ten largest clones hold less than 20%. The sequencing sample was made of blood. The receptors originated from a man aged 50 or older with Graves' hyperthyroidism. Both conserved end residues are part of each CDR3. The D gene is left open where the match is weak. A row's size may be missing; if present it is once, few, many or a size class.

V gene	J gene	clone size	D gene	CDR3 protein	CDR3 DNA
TRBV11-2	TRBJ2-2	many	TRBD2	CASSRLAGNTGELFF	TGTGCCAGCAGCCGACTAGCGGGAAACACCGGGGAGCTGTTTTTT
TRBV7-2	TRBJ1-2	many	TRBD1	CASSSRTGPNYGYTF	TGTGCCAGCAGCTCCCGGACAGGGCCTAACTATGGCTACACCTTC
TRBV28	TRBJ1-5	NA	NA	CASSGGGAHQPQHF	TGTGCCAGCAGTGGGGGGGGGGCTCATCAGCCCCAGCATTTT
TRBV5-1	TRBJ2-7	NA	NA	CASSFGTTRYEQYF	TGCGCCAGCAGCTTCGGGACCACCCGTTACGAGCAGTACTTC
TRBV24-1	TRBJ2-7	many	TRBD1	CATSDSQDRGLNEQYF	TGTGCCACCAGTGATTCCCAGGACAGGGGGCTCAACGAGCAGTACTTC
TRBV11-2	TRBJ2-3	many	NA	CASSLGRGLLDTQYF	TGTGCCAGCAGCTTAGGGAGGGGGCTGTTAGATACGCAGTATTTT
TRBV2	TRBJ2-3	many	TRBD2	CASKGPAGGSDTQYF	TGTGCCAGCAAGGGGCCAGCGGGAGGATCAGATACGCAGTATTTT
TRBV28	TRBJ1-6	many	NA	CASSFGTIYNSPLHF	TGTGCCAGCAGTTTCGGTACAATCTATAATTCACCCCTCCACTTT
TRBV5-1	TRBJ2-5	few	TRBD2	CASSWGPSGRPETQYF	TGCGCCAGCAGCTGGGGACCTAGCGGGAGGCCGGAGACCCAGTACTTC
TRBV28	TRBJ2-7	NA	NA	CASGGLTNSYEQYF	TGTGCCAGCGGAGGGCTAACCAACTCCTACGAGCAGTACTTC
TRBV6-5	TRBJ1-2	many	NA	CASSYRQLFPDGYTF	TGTGCCAGCAGTTACCGGCAGCTCTTTCCGGATGGCTACACCTTC
TRBV9	TRBJ2-1	many	TRBD2	CASSAGTSGSDIEQFF	TGTGCCAGCAGCGCTGGGACTAGCGGGAGTGATATTGAGCAGTTCTTC
TRBV6-1	TRBJ2-5	many	NA	CASRRGSGETQYF	TGTGCCAGCAGAAGAGGGAGTGGGGAGACCCAGTACTTC